Shown below are 27 T cell receptor beta chains from a single sample sequenced in a study of OX40 agonist ivuxolimab in advanced cancers. Assay used: immunoSEQ multiplex PCR; TCRdb lists only in-frame clones, some missing. The sample includes tens of thousands of clones, about four fifths of them seen just once. This specimen consisted of CD4+ or CD8+ T cells sorted from blood, obtained in a trial of the OX40 agonist ivuxolimab. These receptor sequences come from an adult with an advanced solid tumor such as melanoma, head and neck, liver or kidney cancer.

V gene TRBV15 combines with J gene TRBJ2-3; tentative D call: TRBD1 (5 bases). The V end was cut by 0 bases, the J end by 4 bases, with 8 bases between. This CDR3 is built from 14 residues. Germline CDR1 LNHNV, CDR2 YYDKDF (reference sequence). The CDR3, as DNA: TGTGCCACCAGCAGAGAGGCAGGGTCAGATACGCAGTATTTT. This codes for CATSREAGSDTQYF.

The chain has TRBV9 and TRBJ1-1; D remains ambiguous. CDR3 size: 15 residues. Trimming took 0 bases from V and 1 from J, leaving 10 bases between them. Germline V lookup: CDR1 SGDLS, CDR2 YYNGEE. CDR3 in amino acids: CASSVATTPNTEAFF. In DNA, the CDR3 is TGTGCCAGCAGCGTAGCTACGACCCCGAACACTGAAGCTTTCTTT.

This clone was found once. The V call is TRBV5-4, the J call TRBJ1-2; TRBD1 aligns across 7 bases. Germline lookup yields CDR1 SGHNT and CDR2 YYREEE (reference sequence). The CDR3 spans 15 residues. J was trimmed by 0 bases and V by 7 bases; bases with no gene match: 9. The CDR3 spells CASSNPQGTNYGYTF. DNA for the CDR3: TGTGCCAGCTCCAACCCACAGGGGACTAACTATGGCTACACCTTC.

The rearrangement links TRBV6-6 to TRBJ1-2, with no clear D. CDR3 length: 13 residues. Trimming removed 0 bases from V and 8 bases from J, with 10 bases in between. The germline gives CDR1 MNHNY, CDR2 SVGAGI (reference sequence). The CDR3: CASSYSTEEGYTF. CDR3 sequence (DNA): TGTGCCAGCAGTTACTCTACCGAGGAAGGCTACACCTTC.

The chain has TRBV5-6 and TRBJ2-2, with D maybe TRBD1 (6 bases). CDR1 SGHDT and CDR2 YYEEEE come from the germline V gene. Trimming took 1 base from V and 1 from J, leaving 8 bases between them. The CDR3 is made up of 15 amino acids. The CDR3 nucleotides are TGTGCCAGCAGCTTGCCGACAGGGAACACCGGGGAGCTGTTTTTT. Translated: CASSLPTGNTGELFF.

The V and J genes are TRBV5-6 and TRBJ2-7, with a tentative D call TRBD2 (5 bases). V lost 2 bases to trimming and J lost 5 bases, with 14 bases between them. Germline V gene lookup returns CDR1 SGHDT and CDR2 YYEEEE. This CDR3 has 14 residues. The CDR3 DNA follows: TGTGCCAGCAGCTTTCCTCGAGAGGGTGACGAGCAGTACTTC. It specifies CASSFPREGDEQYF.

This rearrangement joins TRBV7-8 to TRBJ1-2; no definite D call. Germline V lookup: CDR1 SGHVS, CDR2 FQNEAQ. This CDR3 is 14 amino acids long. V was trimmed by 5 bases and J by 3 bases, leaving 13 bases between them. CDR3 coding DNA: TGTGCCAGCAGCCCCGGCAGATTAGACTATGGCTACACCTTC. Its translation: CASSPGRLDYGYTF.

The V call is TRBV7-9, the J call TRBJ2-2; no firm D call. Trimming shortened V by 5 bases and J by 2 bases, and 6 bases separated the two germline ends. Germline V gene lookup returns CDR1 SEHNR and CDR2 FQNEAQ (reference sequence). This CDR3 is 13 amino acids long. CDR3 protein: CASSPFNTGELFF. The CDR3 DNA reads as TGTGCCAGCAGCCCTTTTAACACCGGGGAGCTGTTTTTT.

The chain recombines TRBV6-5 with TRBJ2-3, with 7 positions matching TRBD2. V was clipped by 6 bases and J by 4 bases; unmatched bases: 4. This CDR3 comprises 13 residues. Germline lookup yields CDR1 MNHEY and CDR2 SVGAGI. CDR3 DNA sequence: TGTGCCAGCAGAGGCGGGAGTCCAGATACGCAGTATTTT. Translating gives CASRGGSPDTQYF.

This chain connects TRBV11-2 to TRBJ2-1, with TRBD2 as a possible D gene (6 bases). Germline assignment: CDR1 SGHAT and CDR2 FQNNGV. The V end was cut by 1 base, the J end by 2 bases, with 12 bases between. The CDR3 runs 16 residues. CDR3 amino acids: CASSLGTGEAYNEQFF. In DNA, the CDR3 is TGTGCCAGCAGCTTAGGGACGGGAGAGGCCTACAATGAGCAGTTCTTC.

V usage is TRBV2 and J usage is TRBJ2-7, with 13 nucleotides matching TRBD2. Germline V CDR1 and CDR2: SNHLY, FYNNEI. Trimming at V came to 5 bases and at J to 2 bases, leaving 15 bases not matched to a gene. This CDR3 has 19 residues. The CDR3 DNA reads TGTGCCAGCAGTCTATCCGGGACTAGCGGGGCCCCACCCCCCTACGAGCAGTACTTC. Translated: CASSLSGTSGAPPPYEQYF. Complete variable domain (other parts from reference TRBV2 and TRBJ2-7): EPEVTQTPSHQVTQMGQEVILRCVPISNHLYFYWYRQILGQKVEFLVSFYNNEISEKSEIFDDQFSVERPDGSNFTLKIRSTKLEDSAMYFCASSLSGTSGAPPPYEQYFGPGTRLTVT.

The V gene is TRBV5-1, the J gene TRBJ2-7; D gene unclear. In germline, CDR1 is SGHRS, CDR2 YFSETQ. This CDR3 is built from 15 residues. Trimming pared 0 bases from V and 0 bases from J, leaving 10 bases between. CDR3 in amino acids: CASSLEGGSSYEQYF. The DNA of the CDR3 is TGCGCCAGCAGCTTGGAGGGCGGTAGCTCCTACGAGCAGTACTTC. The full variable domain, its missing parts supplied by reference TRBV5-1 and TRBJ2-7, is KAGVTQTPRYLIKTRGQQVTLSCSPISGHRSVSWYQQTPGQGLQFLFEYFSETQRNKGNFPGRFSGRQFSNSRSEMNVSTLELGDSALYLCASSLEGGSSYEQYFGPGTRLTVT.

CDR3 nucleotides: TGTGCCAGCAGTGTGACCGGGACTAGTCGTTACGAGCAGTACTTC. This gives the protein CASSVTGTSRYEQYF. The V and J genes are TRBV27 and TRBJ2-7; 8 bases line up with TRBD2. Losses at the gene ends were 5 bases for V and 4 bases for J; bases not matched to a gene: 10. CDR3 length equals 15 residues. Looked up from germline, CDR1 is MNHEY and CDR2 is SMNVEV (reference sequence).

The chain employs TRBV6-5 and TRBJ2-2; D is unclear. The ends were cut back, 6 bases at V and 5 bases at J, with 7 bases in the middle. The CDR3 has 12 amino acids. Germline V gene sequence: CDR1 MNHEY, CDR2 SVGAGI. The CDR3 region is CASSQETGELFF. CDR3 sequence (DNA): TGTGCCAGCAGCCAAGAGACCGGGGAGCTGTTTTTT.

V usage is TRBV5-5 and J usage is TRBJ2-2, with D perhaps given as TRBD1 or TRBD2 (5 bases each). Trimming stripped 3 bases from V and 4 bases from J, with 10 bases between. The CDR3 length is 14 residues. Germline CDR1 and CDR2: SGHKS and YYEKEE (reference sequence). The CDR3 DNA reads TGTGCCAGCAGCTGGGGGAGCAGCACCGGGGAGCTGTTTTTT. It translates to CASSWGSSTGELFF.

The CDR3 DNA reads TGTGCCAGTAGTTCACCGGGACAGGGTAAGGATGAGCAGTTCTTC. The encoded protein is CASSSPGQGKDEQFF. This chain uses TRBV19 with TRBJ2-1; the match to TRBD1 covers 9 bases. The CDR3 has 15 residues. The V gene end was trimmed by 5 bases and the J gene end by 8 bases; junction bases not matched to a gene: 10. CDR1 and CDR2 from the germline V gene are LNHDA and SQIVND (reference sequence).

The chain combines TRBV6-4 with TRBJ2-7; a possible D gene is TRBD1 (6 bases). Germline V gene lookup returns CDR1 MRHNA and CDR2 SNTAGT. This CDR3 comprises 15 residues. Trimming removed 3 bases at V and 5 bases at J, with 17 bases between. CDR3 amino acids: CASSEWGQPSDEQYF. In DNA form, the CDR3 reads TGTGCCAGCAGTGAGTGGGGACAACCTTCTGACGAGCAGTACTTC.

V and J are TRBV5-6 and TRBJ2-2, with D hard to call. V gave up 4 bases and J gave up 6 bases, with 10 bases separating them. Germline V CDR1 and CDR2: SGHDT, YYEEEE. The CDR3 is made up of 13 amino acids. CDR3 DNA: TGTGCCAGCAGCGGCCAAGGACCCGGGGAGCTGTTTTTT. Protein product: CASSGQGPGELFF.

V is TRBV13 and J is TRBJ1-2; the D gene is possibly TRBD1 (5 bases). The CDR3 has 15 residues. Germline assignment: CDR1 PRHDT and CDR2 FYEKMQ (reference sequence). Trimming removed 4 bases from V and 5 bases from J, with 17 bases in between. Written as DNA, the CDR3 is TGTGCCAGCAGCTCAGGTGGGGGGACTCGTTATGGCTACACCTTC. It codes for CASSSGGGTRYGYTF.

The chain joins TRBV6-5 to TRBJ1-2; possible D gene TRBD1, 6 bases. Germline CDR1 MNHEY, CDR2 SVGAGI. Between the trimmed V and J ends, which lost 2 bases and 8 bases, there was a span of 18 bases. This CDR3 contains 15 residues. The CDR3 sequence: CASSYTTGRWDGYTF. In DNA, the CDR3 is TGTGCCAGCAGTTACACAACAGGGAGGTGGGACGGCTACACCTTC.

The chain has TRBV2 and TRBJ2-2, with 9 bases aligning to TRBD1. Germline V gives CDR1 SNHLY, CDR2 FYNNEI. The CDR3 contains 14 residues. With 8 bases clipped from V and 6 bases from J, the junction kept 7 bases outside the gene matches. The CDR3 loop is CASSGDRDAGELFF. Written as DNA, the CDR3 is TGTGCCAGCTCCGGGGACAGGGACGCCGGGGAGCTGTTTTTT.

The rearrangement uses TRBV7-9 and TRBJ2-1, with 7 bases lining up with TRBD2. The CDR3 has 14 residues. Per germline, CDR1 SEHNR and CDR2 FQNEAQ (reference sequence). V was clipped by 5 bases and J by 4 bases; unmatched bases: 5. The CDR3 spells CASSSGTEYNEQFF. DNA of the CDR3: TGTGCCAGCAGCAGCGGGACGGAGTACAATGAGCAGTTCTTC.

This chain connects TRBV2 to TRBJ2-7, with D possibly TRBD1 on 5 matching bases. V lost 4 bases and J lost 4, with 8 bases in between. From germline, CDR1 is SNHLY and CDR2 FYNNEI. The CDR3 length is 12 residues. CDR3 residues: CASSVGHYEQYF. DNA of the CDR3: TGTGCCAGCAGTGTCGGACATTACGAGCAGTACTTC.

The chain couples TRBV7-9 to TRBJ1-4, with 9 bases identical to TRBD1. The V segment lost 7 bases and the J segment 7 bases; nucleotides outside the gene matches: 10. The CDR3 loop spans 15 amino acids. CDR1 SEHNR and CDR2 FQNEAQ come from the germline V gene (reference sequence). The CDR3 DNA reads TGTGCCAGCACCCCGACTGGGACAGGGCCTGAAAAACTGTTTTTT. Its translation: CASTPTGTGPEKLFF.

The chain combines TRBV4-3 with TRBJ2-7; no definite D call. The CDR3 runs to 13 residues. Trimming took 0 bases from V and 4 from J, leaving 7 bases between them. Germline V gene data show CDR1 as LGHNA and CDR2 as YSLEER. CDR3 nucleotides: TGCGCCAGCAGCCAAGATCTAAGGTACGAGCAGTACTTC. It encodes CASSQDLRYEQYF.

V usage is TRBV10-3 and J usage is TRBJ1-6; D remains unclear. The germline V gene encodes CDR1 ENHRY and CDR2 SYGVKD. The CDR3 spans 14 residues. The V end lost 3 bases, the J end lost 7 bases, and 10 bases lay between the germline ends. CDR3 region: CAISESEENSPLHF. As DNA, the CDR3 is TGTGCCATCAGTGAATCGGAGGAGAATTCACCCCTCCACTTT.

The rearrangement uses TRBV30 and TRBJ2-3; 9 positions match TRBD2. The CDR3 is 15 amino acids. V trimming: 3 bases; J trimming: 2 bases; junction bases outside the gene matches: 6. Germline values: CDR1 GTSNPN, CDR2 SVGIG (reference sequence). Here the CDR3 DNA reads TGTGCCTGGAGCCCGGGACTAGCTGACACAGATACGCAGTATTTT. Protein sequence: CAWSPGLADTDTQYF.